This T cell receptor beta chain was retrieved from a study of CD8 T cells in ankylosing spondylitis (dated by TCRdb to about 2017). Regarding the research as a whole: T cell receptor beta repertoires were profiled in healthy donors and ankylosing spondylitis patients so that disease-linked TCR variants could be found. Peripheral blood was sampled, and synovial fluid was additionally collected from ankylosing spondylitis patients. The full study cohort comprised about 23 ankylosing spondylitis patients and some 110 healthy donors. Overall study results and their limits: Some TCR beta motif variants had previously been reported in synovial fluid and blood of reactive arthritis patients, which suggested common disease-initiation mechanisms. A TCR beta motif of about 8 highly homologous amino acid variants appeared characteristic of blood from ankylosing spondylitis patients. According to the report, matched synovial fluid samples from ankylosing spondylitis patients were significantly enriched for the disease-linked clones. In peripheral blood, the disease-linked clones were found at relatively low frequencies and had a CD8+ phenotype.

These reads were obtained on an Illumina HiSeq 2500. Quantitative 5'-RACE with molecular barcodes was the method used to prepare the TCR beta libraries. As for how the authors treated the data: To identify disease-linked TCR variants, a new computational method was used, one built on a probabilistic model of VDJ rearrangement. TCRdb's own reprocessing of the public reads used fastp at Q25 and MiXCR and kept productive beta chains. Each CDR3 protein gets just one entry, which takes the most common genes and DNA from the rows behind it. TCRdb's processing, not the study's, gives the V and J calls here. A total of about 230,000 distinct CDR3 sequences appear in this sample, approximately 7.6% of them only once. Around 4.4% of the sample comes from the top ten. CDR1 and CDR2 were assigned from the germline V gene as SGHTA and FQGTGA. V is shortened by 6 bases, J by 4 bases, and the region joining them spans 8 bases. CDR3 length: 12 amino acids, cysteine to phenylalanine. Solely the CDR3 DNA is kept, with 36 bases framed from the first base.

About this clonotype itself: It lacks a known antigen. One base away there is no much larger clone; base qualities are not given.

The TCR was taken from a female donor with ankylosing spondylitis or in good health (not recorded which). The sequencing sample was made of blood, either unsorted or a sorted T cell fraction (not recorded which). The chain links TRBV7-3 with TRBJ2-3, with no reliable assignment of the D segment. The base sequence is TGTGCCAGCAGACCAGTTGCAGATACGCAGTATTTT. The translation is CASRPVADTQYF. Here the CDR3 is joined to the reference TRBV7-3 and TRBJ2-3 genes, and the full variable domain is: GAGVSQTPSNKVTEKGKYVELRCDPISGHTALYWYRQSLGQGPEFLIYFQGTGAADDSGLPNDRFFAVRPEGSVSTLKIQRTERGDSAVYLCASRPVADTQYFGPGTRLTVL.